The source of this T cell receptor beta chain is a study of blood T cells in healthy people across ages. The authors ran a second PCR of 7 to 11 cycles using a sample-barcoded 5' primer and a J-beta primer mix. Every cDNA molecule bore a tag from a template-switch adaptor containing 12 random nucleotides. No fewer than 3 million CDR3-containing paired-end reads came from each sample. TCRdb reanalysed the 5' RACE reads using MiXCR and keeps one entry per CDR3 protein. The sample has approximately 850,000 distinct CDR3 sequences; around two fifths are singletons. This clonotype showed up just a few times. The CDR3 is made up of 15 amino acids. With 0 bases removed from V and 9 bases from J, the gap between germline ends came to 15 bases. CDR1 is LNHNV, CDR2 YYDKDF, per germline (reference sequence).

Sequencing was done on a sample of blood. The sequence was obtained from a man in his sixties in good health. The chain joins TRBV15 to TRBJ2-4, with D tentatively TRBD1 or TRBD2 (5 bases each). In DNA, the CDR3 is TGTGCCACCAGCAGAGATCTCGGGACGGGCGGCATTCAGTACTTC. This gives the protein CATSRDLGTGGIQYF.